These 8 T cell receptor beta chains originate from one sample sequenced in a study of response to subunit inactivated influenza vaccine. Via MiXCR, TCRdb re-called the RT-PCR reads, giving one row per CDR3 protein. The sample records around 320,000 distinct CDR3 sequences, roughly 22% being singletons. The material sequenced was PBMCs from blood, taken less than 22 months after vaccination. These receptors were taken from a man aged 45-69 years who received an inactivated influenza vaccine.

This clonotype was detected only a few times. The chain carries TRBV15 and TRBJ1-5, with D unclear. The CDR3 has 15 residues. Germline CDR1 LNHNV, CDR2 YYDKDF (reference sequence). The V end was cut by 1 base, the J end by 4 bases, with 11 bases between. CDR3 in DNA: TGTGCCACCAGCAGAGCAGGAGGCGCTAATCAGCCCCAGCATTTT. Translation: CATSRAGGANQPQHF.

This clonotype was detected a few times. The V and J genes are TRBV7-9 and TRBJ1-2; D call uncertain. Germline CDR1 and CDR2: SEHNR and FQNEAQ (reference sequence). This CDR3 spans 13 amino acids. V was cut by 1 base and J by 4 bases, with 7 bases left in between. This chain's CDR3 is CASSLGVIYGYTF. CDR3 DNA: TGTGCCAGCAGCTTAGGGGTCATCTATGGCTACACCTTC.

Comments on this clonotype: The junction differs from germline at one of its ends, possibly a read error. The chain joins TRBV20-1 to TRBJ1-5; 10 bases agree with TRBD1. This CDR3 has 13 amino acids. Germline V gene sequence: CDR1 DFQATT, CDR2 SNEGSKA (reference sequence). The DNA of the CDR3 is TGCAGTGCGACCGGGACAGGGGATCAGGCCCAGCATTTT. Translated: CSATGTGDQAQHF.

This clonotype turned up a few times. The V gene is TRBV5-5, the J gene TRBJ1-1; D call uncertain. V lost 0 bases, J lost 0 bases, and 6 bases lay in between. Germline CDR1 reads SGHKS; CDR2 reads YYEKEE (reference sequence). The CDR3 has 14 amino acids. CDR3 nucleotide sequence: TGTGCCAGCAGCTTGGCAAGAATGAACACTGAAGCTTTCTTT. This gives the protein CASSLARMNTEAFF.

A few counts support this clonotype. The J gene is TRBJ2-3, the V gene TRBV4-1, with TRBD2 as a possible D gene (5 bases). V lost 0 bases and J 5 bases, leaving 18 bases between the germline ends. The CDR3 is 17 amino acids. Germline CDR1 is MGHRA and CDR2 is YSYEKL. DNA for the CDR3: TGCGCCAGCAGCCAAGAACTTACTAGTGGAGTGATAGATACGCAGTATTTT. Protein: CASSQELTSGVIDTQYF.

This clonotype came up many times. The chain joins TRBV7-8 to TRBJ2-5; 9 nucleotides align to TRBD2. The V and J ends lost 6 bases and 4 bases, in that order; junction bases with no gene match: 6. The CDR3 covers 14 residues. CDR1 and CDR2 (germline): SGHVS, FQNEAQ. As DNA, the CDR3 is TGTGCCAGCAGGCTTAGCGGGAGATCAGAGACCCAGTACTTC. It yields the protein CASRLSGRSETQYF.

V usage is TRBV9 and J usage is TRBJ1-1, with a weak D call TRBD1 (5 bases). The ends were cut back, 4 bases at V and 2 bases at J, with 12 bases in the middle. Germline CDR1 and CDR2: SGDLS and YYNGEE. The CDR3 has 14 amino acids. The CDR3 is CASSTGGTNTEAFF. DNA for the CDR3: TGTGCCAGCAGCACCGGGGGGACCAACACTGAAGCTTTCTTT.

In this sample, this clonotype turned up a few times. The chain carries TRBV12-3 or TRBV12-4 and TRBJ2-2; TRBD2 agrees at 9 bases. J lost 0 bases, V lost 5 bases, and 4 bases had no gene match. The CDR3 is 16 residues long. The chain's CDR3 is CASSPRGGPNTGELFF. The CDR3 DNA reads TGTGCCAGCAGTCCGCGGGGGGGGCCGAACACCGGGGAGCTGTTTTTT.